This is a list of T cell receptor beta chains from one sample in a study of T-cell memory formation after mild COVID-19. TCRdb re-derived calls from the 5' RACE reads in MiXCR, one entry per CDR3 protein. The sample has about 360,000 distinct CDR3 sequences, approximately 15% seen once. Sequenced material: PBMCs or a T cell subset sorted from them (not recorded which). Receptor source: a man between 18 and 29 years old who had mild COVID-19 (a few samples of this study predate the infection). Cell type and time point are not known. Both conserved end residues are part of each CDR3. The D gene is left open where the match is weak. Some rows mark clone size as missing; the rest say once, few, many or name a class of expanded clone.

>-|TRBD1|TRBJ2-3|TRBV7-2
TGTGCCAGCAGCTTAGGACGGCAGGGGGCAGGCACAGATACGCAGTATTTT
CASSLGRQGAGTDTQYF
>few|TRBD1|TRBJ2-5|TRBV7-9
TGTGCCAGCAGCGTACCCGGGACAGAGCAAGAGACCCAGTACTTC
CASSVPGTEQETQYF
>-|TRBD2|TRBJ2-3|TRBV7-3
TGTGCCAGCAGCTTAAATGGGGGGGGAGATACGCAGTATTTT
CASSLNGGGDTQYF
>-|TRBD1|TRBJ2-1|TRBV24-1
TGTGCCACCAGTGAAAACAGGGGACAGGACTACAATGAGCAGTTCTTC
CATSENRGQDYNEQFF
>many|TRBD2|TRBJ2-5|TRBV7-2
TGTGCCAGCAGCCCGGGAGGGCTCGAGACCCAGTACTTC
CASSPGGLETQYF
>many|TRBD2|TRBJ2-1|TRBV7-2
TGTGCCAGCAGCTTGGGACTAGCTAACAATGAGCAGTTCTTC
CASSLGLANNEQFF
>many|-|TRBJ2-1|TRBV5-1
TGCGCCAGCATCCGAGACGGGTCCTACAATGAGCAGTTCTTC
CASIRDGSYNEQFF
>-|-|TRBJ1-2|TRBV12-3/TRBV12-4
TGTGCCAGCGGTTTGGGCCGGATAGTCTCTCGGCGGGTAGAGGGCTACACCTTC
CASGLGRIVSRRVEGYTF
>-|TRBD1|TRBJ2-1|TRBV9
TGTGCCAGCAGCCCTCAACAGGGGTCAACCTACAATGAGCAGTTCTTC
CASSPQQGSTYNEQFF
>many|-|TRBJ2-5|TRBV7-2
TGTGCCAGCAGCTTAGACGGGCCCCAGACCCAGTACTTC
CASSLDGPQTQYF
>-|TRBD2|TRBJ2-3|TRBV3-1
TGTGCCAGCAGCCAAGTACGACTAGCGGGGGGACCCCTTTCTCATACGCAGTATTTT
CASSQVRLAGGPLSHTQYF
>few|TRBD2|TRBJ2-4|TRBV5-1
TGCGCCAGCAGCGCGGGGGAACTAGCCAAAAACATTCAGTACTTC
CASSAGELAKNIQYF
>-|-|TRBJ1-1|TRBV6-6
TGTGCCAGCAGCCCGCGATCCGGGGGAAACACTGAAGCTTTCTTT
CASSPRSGGNTEAFF
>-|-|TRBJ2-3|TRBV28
TGTGCAAGCATTACGAGCACCACAGATACGCAGTATTTT
CASITSTTDTQYF
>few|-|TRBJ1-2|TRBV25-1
TGTGCCAGCAGTGCTCGCAACATCCCCAGGGGCTACACCTTC
CASSARNIPRGYTF
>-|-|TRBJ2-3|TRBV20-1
TGCAGTGCTAGTCTCCAAGATACGCAGTATTTT
CSASLQDTQYF
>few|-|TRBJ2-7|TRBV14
TGTGCCAGCAGCCAAACCGGGTCCTTCACAGCGGGACAGGACGCCTACGAGCAGTACTTC
CASSQTGSFTAGQDAYEQYF
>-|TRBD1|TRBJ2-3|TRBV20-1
TGCAGTGCTCTCCCGGACAGGACAGATACGCAGTATTTT
CSALPDRTDTQYF
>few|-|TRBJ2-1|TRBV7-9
TGTGCCAGCAGCTCTACCTACACTAATAGCAGATGGGAGCAGTTCTTC
CASSSTYTNSRWEQFF
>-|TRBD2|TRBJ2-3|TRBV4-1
TGCGCCAGCAGCCAAGACCCACTAGCGGGGATAACAGATACGCAGTATTTT
CASSQDPLAGITDTQYF
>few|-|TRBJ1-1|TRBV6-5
TGTGCCAGCACCCGCGGGCGGGAAGCTTTCTTT
CASTRGREAFF
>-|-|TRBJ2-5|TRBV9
TGTGCCAGCAGCTTAACGCCTGGGGGTGAGACCCAGTACTTC
CASSLTPGGETQYF
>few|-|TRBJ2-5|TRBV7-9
TGTGCCAGCAGCAGCCCGGGCGGGGCGCAAGAGACCCAGTACTTC
CASSSPGGAQETQYF
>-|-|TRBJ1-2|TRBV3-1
TGTGCCAGCAGCCCCCGGGGACCGGGGGAGAGTGGCTACACCTTC
CASSPRGPGESGYTF
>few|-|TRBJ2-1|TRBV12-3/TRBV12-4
TGTGCCAGCAGTTTAGGAGGGGAGAACAATGAGCAGTTCTTC
CASSLGGENNEQFF
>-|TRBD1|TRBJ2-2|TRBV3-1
TGTGCCAGCAGCTATGGGACAGGCTTCACCGGGGAGCTGTTTTTT
CASSYGTGFTGELFF
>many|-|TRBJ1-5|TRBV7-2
TGTGCCAGCAGCCTAGGGAGTTTACATCAGCCCCAGCATTTT
CASSLGSLHQPQHF
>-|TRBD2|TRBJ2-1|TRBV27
TGTGCCAGCAGAGAGATCCCAGCGGGGGGGCCCGATGAGCAGTTCTTC
CASREIPAGGPDEQFF
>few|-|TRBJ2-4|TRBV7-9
TGTGCCAGCAGCCACGCTCTAGCCAAAAACATTCAGTACTTC
CASSHALAKNIQYF
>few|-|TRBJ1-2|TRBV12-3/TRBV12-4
TGTGCCAGCAGTTTTTTTCTTACCAATAATGGCTACACCTTC
CASSFFLTNNGYTF
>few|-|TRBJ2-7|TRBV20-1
TGCAGTGTCAGCTATCTCAGTCCGGATTACGAGCAGTACTTC
CSVSYLSPDYEQYF
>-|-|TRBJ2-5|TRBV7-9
TGTGCCAGCAGCGCGTTGCAGGAATCGATAAGGACCCAGTACTTC
CASSALQESIRTQYF
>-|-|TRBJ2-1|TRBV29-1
TGCAGCGTTGAATTAACCCGGACGGAAAGCAATGAGCAGTTCTTC
CSVELTRTESNEQFF
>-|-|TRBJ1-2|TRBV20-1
TGCAGTGCTAGAGGTTCGGGGGACGGCAGAGGCTATGGCTACACCTTC
CSARGSGDGRGYGYTF
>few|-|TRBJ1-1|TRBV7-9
TGTGCCAGCAGCTTAGGGAGGGGCTTGACTGAAGCTTTCTTT
CASSLGRGLTEAFF
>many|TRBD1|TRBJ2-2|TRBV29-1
TGCAGCGTCACCGGGACAGGGGGTAGCACCGGGGAGCTGTTTTTT
CSVTGTGGSTGELFF
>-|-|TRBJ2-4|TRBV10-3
TGTGCCATCAGTGCGGGCAAAAACATTCAGTACTTC
CAISAGKNIQYF
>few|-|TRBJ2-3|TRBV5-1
TGCGCTGGGTCTACTAGTGGGGCAGATACGCAGTATTTT
CAGSTSGADTQYF
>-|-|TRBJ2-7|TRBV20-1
TGCAGTGCTAGAGACCGCCCCTACGAGCAGTACTTC
CSARDRPYEQYF
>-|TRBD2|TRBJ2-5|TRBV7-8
TGTGCCAGCAGCTCCAGGAGGCGGGGGGGCCGGTTTGAGACCCAGTACTTC
CASSSRRRGGRFETQYF
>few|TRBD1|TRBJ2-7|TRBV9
TGTGCCAGCAGTGACGACAGGGGGAGCTCCTACGAGCAGTACTTC
CASSDDRGSSYEQYF
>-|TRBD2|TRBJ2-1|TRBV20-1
TGCAGTGCTCACCGGACTAGCGGGGGGGAACAGTTCTTC
CSAHRTSGGEQFF
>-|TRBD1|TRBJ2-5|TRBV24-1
TGTGCCACCAGTGATGAGAGAACTGACAGGGTGCGACGGACCCAGTACTTC
CATSDERTDRVRRTQYF
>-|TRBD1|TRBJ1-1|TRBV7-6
TGTGCCAGCAGCCCTCGACAGGGATCGGAAGCTTTCTTT
CASSPRQGSEAFF
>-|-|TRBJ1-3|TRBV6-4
TGTGCCAGCCGATATGTACTCAGGGTAATCGGAAACACCATATATTTT
CASRYVLRVIGNTIYF
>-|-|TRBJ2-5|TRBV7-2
TGTGCCAGCAGCTTTTACGGGACACAAGAGACCCAGTACTTC
CASSFYGTQETQYF
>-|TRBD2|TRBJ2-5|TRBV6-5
TGTGCCAGCAAACCCCCAGGGACTATCCGGGGCCAAGAGACCCAGTACTTC
CASKPPGTIRGQETQYF
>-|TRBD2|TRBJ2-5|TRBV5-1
TGCGCCAGCAGCTTGGCCGGACTAGCGTCGCAATCCGCCCAGTACTTC
CASSLAGLASQSAQYF
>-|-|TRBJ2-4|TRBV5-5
TGTGCCAGCAGCTCTGCTTTAGGGGGAACCAAAAACATTCAGTACTTC
CASSSALGGTKNIQYF
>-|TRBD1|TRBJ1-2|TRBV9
TGTGCCAGCAGCGGGGGACAGTTTAACTATGGCTACACCTTC
CASSGGQFNYGYTF
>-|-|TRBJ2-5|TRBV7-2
TGTGCCAGCAGCGAAGACAGTGGGGGAGAGACCCAGTACTTC
CASSEDSGGETQYF
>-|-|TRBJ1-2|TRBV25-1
TGTGCCAGCAGTGAAACTGGGAGGGCGGGGGGCTACACCTTC
CASSETGRAGGYTF
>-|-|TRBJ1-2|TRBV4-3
TGCGCCAGCAGCCAAGAGAGGGCAGGGATTGTCTTGCATGGCTACACCTTC
CASSQERAGIVLHGYTF